This T cell receptor beta chain was identified in a study of T cell responses to AZD1222 COVID-19 vaccine. Libraries were prepared by immunoSEQ multiplex PCR; TCRdb keeps only in-frame clonotypes and omits some of them. This repertoire shows about 120,000 clones, 87% found once; its top ten account for under 3%. General study points: Possibly, clonal diversity was underestimated; donors were largely white British and included more females. The reported proportion of spike-specific TCRs targeting unmutated variant regions was nearly half.

Trimming removed 2 bases from V and 2 bases from J; junction bases left unmatched: 5. The CDR3 sequence is 17 residues long. Looked up from germline, CDR1 is MDHEN and CDR2 is SYDVKM. With regard to this clone: The antigen is unknown.

The source was peripheral blood, collected 28 days after the second AZD1222 dose. This sequence originates from an adult who received the AZD1222 COVID-19 vaccine. The V and J genes are TRBV28 and TRBJ1-5, with 11 bases fitting TRBD1. CDR3 nucleotides: TGTGCCAGCAGTTTAAGGACAGGGGGCCTGGGCAATCAGCCCCAGCATTTT. It encodes CASSLRTGGLGNQPQHF.